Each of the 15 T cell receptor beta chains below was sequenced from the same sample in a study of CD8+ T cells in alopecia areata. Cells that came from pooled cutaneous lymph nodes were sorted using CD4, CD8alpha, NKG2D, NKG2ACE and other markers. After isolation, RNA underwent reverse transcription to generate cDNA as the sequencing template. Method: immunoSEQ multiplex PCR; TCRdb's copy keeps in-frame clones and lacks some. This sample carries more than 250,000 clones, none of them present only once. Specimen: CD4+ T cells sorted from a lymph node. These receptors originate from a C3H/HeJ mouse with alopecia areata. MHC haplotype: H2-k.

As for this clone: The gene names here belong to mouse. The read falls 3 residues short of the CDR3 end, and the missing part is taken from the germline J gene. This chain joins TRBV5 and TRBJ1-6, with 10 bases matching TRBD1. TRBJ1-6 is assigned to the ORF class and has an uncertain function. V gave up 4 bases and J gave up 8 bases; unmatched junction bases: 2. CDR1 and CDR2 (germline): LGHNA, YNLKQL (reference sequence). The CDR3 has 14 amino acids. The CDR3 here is CASSRGTGDSPLYF. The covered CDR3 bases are TGTGCCAGCAGCCGCGGGACAGGGGATTCGCCC.

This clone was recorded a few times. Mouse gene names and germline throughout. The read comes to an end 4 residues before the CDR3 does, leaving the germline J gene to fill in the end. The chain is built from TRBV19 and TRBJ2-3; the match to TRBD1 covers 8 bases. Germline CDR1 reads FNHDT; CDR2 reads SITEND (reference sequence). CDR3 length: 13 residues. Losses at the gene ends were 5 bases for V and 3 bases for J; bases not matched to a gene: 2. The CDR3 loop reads CASRDREAETLYF. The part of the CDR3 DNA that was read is TGTGCCAGCAGGGACAGGGAGGCAGAA.

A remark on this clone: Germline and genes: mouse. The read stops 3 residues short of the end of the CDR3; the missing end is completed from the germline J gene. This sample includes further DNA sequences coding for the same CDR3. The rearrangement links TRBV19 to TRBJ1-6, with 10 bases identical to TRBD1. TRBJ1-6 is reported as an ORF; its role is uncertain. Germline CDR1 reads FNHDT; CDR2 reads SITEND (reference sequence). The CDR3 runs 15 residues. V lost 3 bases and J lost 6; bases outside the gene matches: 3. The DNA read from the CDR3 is TGTGCCAGCAGTAGAGACAGGGGGCTTAATTCGCCC. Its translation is CASSRDRGLNSP. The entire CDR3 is CASSRDRGLNSPLYF.

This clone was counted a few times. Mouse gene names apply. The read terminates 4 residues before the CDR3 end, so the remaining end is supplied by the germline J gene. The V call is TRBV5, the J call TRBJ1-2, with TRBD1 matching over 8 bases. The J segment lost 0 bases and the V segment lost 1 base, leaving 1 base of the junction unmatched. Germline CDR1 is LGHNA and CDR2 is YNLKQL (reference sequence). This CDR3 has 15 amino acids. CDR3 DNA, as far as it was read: TGTGCCAGCAGCCAAGTGACAGGGGCAAACTCC. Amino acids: CASSQVTGANS. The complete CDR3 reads CASSQVTGANSDYTF.

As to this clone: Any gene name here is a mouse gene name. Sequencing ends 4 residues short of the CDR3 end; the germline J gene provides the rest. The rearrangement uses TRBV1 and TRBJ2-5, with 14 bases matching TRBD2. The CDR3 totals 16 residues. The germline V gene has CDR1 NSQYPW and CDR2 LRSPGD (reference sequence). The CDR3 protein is CTCSADGTGGADTQYF. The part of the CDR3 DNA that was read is TGCACCTGCAGTGCAGACGGGACTGGGGGGGCAGAC.

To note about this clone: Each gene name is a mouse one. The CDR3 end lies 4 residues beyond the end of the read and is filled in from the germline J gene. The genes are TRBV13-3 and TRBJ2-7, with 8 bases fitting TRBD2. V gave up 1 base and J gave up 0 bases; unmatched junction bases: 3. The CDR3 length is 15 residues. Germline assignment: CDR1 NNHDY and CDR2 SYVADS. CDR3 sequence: CASSDNWGSSYEQYF. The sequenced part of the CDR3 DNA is TGTGCCAGCAGTGATAACTGGGGGAGCTCCTAT.

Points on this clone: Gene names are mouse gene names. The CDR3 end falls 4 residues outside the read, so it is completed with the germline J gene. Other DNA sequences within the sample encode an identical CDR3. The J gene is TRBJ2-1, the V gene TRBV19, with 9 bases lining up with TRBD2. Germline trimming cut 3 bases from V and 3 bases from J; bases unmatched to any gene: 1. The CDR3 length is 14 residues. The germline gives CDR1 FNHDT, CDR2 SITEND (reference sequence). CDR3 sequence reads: CASSRLGVYAEQFF. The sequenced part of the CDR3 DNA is TGTGCCAGCAGTAGACTGGGGGTCTATGCT.

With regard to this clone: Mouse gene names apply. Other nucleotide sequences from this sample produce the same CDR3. CDR3 region: CASGDAGQGYAEQFF. The DNA read from the CDR3 is TGTGCCAGCGGTGATGCCGGACAGGGGTATGCT. This rearrangement joins TRBV13-2 to TRBJ2-1; 9 bases line up with TRBD1. The CDR3 end falls 4 residues outside the read, so it is completed with the germline J gene. The ends lost 0 bases at V and 4 bases at J; junction bases unmatched: 2. The CDR3 length is 15 residues. Germline CDR1 is NNHNN and CDR2 is SYGAGS (reference sequence).

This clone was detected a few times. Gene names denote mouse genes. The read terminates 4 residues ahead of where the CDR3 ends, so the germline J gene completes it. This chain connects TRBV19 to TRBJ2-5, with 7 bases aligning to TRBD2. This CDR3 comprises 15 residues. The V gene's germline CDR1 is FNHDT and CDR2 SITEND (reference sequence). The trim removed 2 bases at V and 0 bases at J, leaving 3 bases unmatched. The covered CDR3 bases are TGTGCCAGCAGTATCTGGGGGAGAAACCAAGAC. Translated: CASSIWGRNQD. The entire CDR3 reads CASSIWGRNQDTQYF.

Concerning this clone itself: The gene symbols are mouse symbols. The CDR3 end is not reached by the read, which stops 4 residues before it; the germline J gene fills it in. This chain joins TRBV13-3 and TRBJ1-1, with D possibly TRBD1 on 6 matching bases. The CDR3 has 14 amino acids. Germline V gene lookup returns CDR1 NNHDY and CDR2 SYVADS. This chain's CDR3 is CASSKTGGAREVFF. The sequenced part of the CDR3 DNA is TGTGCCAGCAGTAAGACTGGGGGGGCCCGA.

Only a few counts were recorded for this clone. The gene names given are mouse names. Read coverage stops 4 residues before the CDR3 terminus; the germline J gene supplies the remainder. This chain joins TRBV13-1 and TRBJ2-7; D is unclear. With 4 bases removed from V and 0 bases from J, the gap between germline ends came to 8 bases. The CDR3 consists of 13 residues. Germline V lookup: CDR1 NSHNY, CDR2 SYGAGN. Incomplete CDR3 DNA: TGTGCCAGCAGTAAGGGTAGCTCCTAT. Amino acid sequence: CASSKGSSY. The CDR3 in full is CASSKGSSYEQYF.

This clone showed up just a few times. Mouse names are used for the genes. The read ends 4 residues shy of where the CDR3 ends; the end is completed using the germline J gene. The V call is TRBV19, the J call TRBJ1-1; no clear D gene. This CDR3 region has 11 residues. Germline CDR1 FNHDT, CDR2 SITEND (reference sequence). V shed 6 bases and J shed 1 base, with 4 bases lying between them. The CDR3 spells CASNRNTEVFF. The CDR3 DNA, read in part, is TGTGCCAGCAACAGAAACACA. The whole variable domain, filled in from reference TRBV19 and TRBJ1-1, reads GGIITQTPKFLIGQEGQKLTLKCQQNFNHDTMYWYRQDSGKGLRLIYYSITENDLQKGDLSEGYDASREKKSSFSLTVTSAQKNEMAVFLCASNRNTEVFFGKGTRLTVV.

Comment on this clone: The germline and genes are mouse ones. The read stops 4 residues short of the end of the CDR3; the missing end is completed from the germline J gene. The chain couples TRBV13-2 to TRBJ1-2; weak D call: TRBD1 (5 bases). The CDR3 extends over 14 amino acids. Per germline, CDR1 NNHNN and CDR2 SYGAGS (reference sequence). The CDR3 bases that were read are TGTGCCAGCGGTGATCGGGGGGGAGGGTCC. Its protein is CASGDRGGGS. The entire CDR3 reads CASGDRGGGSDYTF.

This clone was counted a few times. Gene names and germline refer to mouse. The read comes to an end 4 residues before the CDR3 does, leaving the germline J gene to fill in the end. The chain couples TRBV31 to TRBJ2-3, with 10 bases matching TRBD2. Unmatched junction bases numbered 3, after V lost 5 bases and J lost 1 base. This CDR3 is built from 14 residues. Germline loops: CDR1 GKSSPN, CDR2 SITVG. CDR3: CAWGLGVGAETLYF. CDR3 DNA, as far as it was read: TGTGCCTGGGGACTGGGGGTGGGTGCAGAA.

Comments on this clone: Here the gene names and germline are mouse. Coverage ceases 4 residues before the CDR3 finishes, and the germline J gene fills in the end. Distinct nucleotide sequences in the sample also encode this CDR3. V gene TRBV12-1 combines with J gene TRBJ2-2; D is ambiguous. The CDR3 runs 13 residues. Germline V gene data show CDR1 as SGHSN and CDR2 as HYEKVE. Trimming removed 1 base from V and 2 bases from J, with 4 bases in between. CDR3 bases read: TGTGCCAGCTCTCTAGGGAACACCGGG. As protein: CASSLGNTG. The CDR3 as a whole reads CASSLGNTGQLYF.